This T cell receptor (beta chain) is from a study of regulatory T cells in long-lasting Graves disease. Study at large: Graves' patients (newly diagnosed) had been on antithyroid drugs under 3 months.

Time point defined: newly diagnosed GD, antithyroid drugs for less than 3 months. PBMC-extracted RNA yielded the TCR library. Assembly of TCR beta libraries relied on iRepertoire HTBI primers together with Arm-PCR of CDR3 regions. TCRdb recomputed calls from the multiplex PCR reads with MiXCR, one row per CDR3 protein. The data hold hundreds of thousands of distinct CDR3 sequences, with approximately 15% observed a single time. This clonotype was seen ten or more times. The germline V gene encodes CDR1 SGHVS and CDR2 FQNEAQ. This CDR3 is 13 amino acids long. V was shortened by 0 bases and J by 7 bases, with 7 bases between the two germline ends. These data were also reused for a study on T cells in Graves' hyperthyroidism and ophthalmopathy. That work adds: Separation of ophthalmopathy from stable hyperthyroidism was achieved by a 13 V-J model. Onset of ophthalmopathy came a median roughly 6.5 months after the model predicted it.

This clonotype was sampled from a middle-aged man with Graves disease. This specimen was peripheral blood mononuclear cells (PBMCs), taken at new diagnosis, from a patient treated with antithyroid drugs. This chain joins TRBV7-8 and TRBJ1-5; D ambiguous. Written as DNA, the CDR3 is TGTGCCAGCAGCTTAGCTCGGGCCCAGCCCCAGCATTTT. Protein: CASSLARAQPQHF.